The present TCR beta chain was sequenced within a study of tumor and adjacent non-tumor tissue in lung cancer. Study-level information: Some 4.2 million productive TCRbeta reads were obtained per sample on average.

There are 15 residues in the CDR3. Germline CDR1 and CDR2: DFQATT and SNEGSKA (reference sequence). A modified ARM-PCR protocol with three rounds of nested PCR amplified TCRbeta. MiXCR, applied by TCRdb to the multiplex PCR reads, yields one record per CDR3 protein. The sample has some 97,000 distinct CDR3 sequences; 50% to 70% are singletons. Findings of the study overall: Significantly higher TCR diversity was found in tumor than normal lung.

Note on this clonotype: Its target is not known. One junction end disagrees with the germline gene, perhaps due to a read error.

The template was RNA from unsorted bulk tissue. More than 3 cm separated this lung sample from the edge of the tumor. Material for sequencing was distant non-tumor lung tissue. This chain joins TRBV20-1 and TRBJ2-2; D unresolved. The sequence was obtained from a man younger than 45 with non-small cell lung cancer. For the CDR3, the DNA is TGCAGTGTTAGAGAACCCGGTTACCACACCGAGGAGCTGTTTTTT. Amino acid sequence: CSVREPGYHTEELFF.